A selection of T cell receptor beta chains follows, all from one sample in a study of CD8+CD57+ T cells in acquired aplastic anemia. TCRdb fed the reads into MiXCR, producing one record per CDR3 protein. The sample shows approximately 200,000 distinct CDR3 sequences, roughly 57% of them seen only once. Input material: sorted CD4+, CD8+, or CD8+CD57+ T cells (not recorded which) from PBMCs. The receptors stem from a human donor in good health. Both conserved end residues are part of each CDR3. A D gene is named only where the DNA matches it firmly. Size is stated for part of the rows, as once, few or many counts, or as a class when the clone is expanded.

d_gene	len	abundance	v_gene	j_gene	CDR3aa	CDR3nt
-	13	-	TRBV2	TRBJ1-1	CASKPGPNTEAFF	TGTGCCAGCAAACCGGGGCCTAACACTGAAGCTTTCTTT
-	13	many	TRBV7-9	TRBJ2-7	CASSFSGNDEQYF	TGTGCCAGCAGCTTTAGTGGTAACGACGAGCAGTACTTC
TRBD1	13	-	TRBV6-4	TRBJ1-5	CASSDQGAQPQHF	TGTGCCAGCAGTGACCAGGGGGCACAGCCCCAGCATTTT
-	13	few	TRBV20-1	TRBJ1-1	CSAARGFDTEAFF	TGCAGTGCCGCCCGGGGGTTTGACACTGAAGCTTTCTTT
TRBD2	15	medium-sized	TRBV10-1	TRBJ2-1	CASSESTSGGNEQFF	TGCGCCAGCAGTGAGTCGACTAGCGGAGGGAATGAGCAGTTCTTC
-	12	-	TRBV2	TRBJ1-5	CASSDRDQPQHF	TGTGCCAGCAGTGACAGGGATCAGCCCCAGCATTTT
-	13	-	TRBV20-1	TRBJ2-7	CSARAGTSYEQYF	TGCAGTGCTAGAGCGGGAACTTCCTACGAGCAGTACTTC
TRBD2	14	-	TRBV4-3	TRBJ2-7	CASSQLLANGEQYF	TGCGCCAGCAGCCAATTACTAGCGAATGGCGAGCAGTACTTC
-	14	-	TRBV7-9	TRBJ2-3	CANSLEGGTDTQYF	TGTGCCAACAGCTTAGAGGGCGGGACAGATACGCAGTATTTT
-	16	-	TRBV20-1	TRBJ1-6	CSARGGDNDPNSPLHF	TGCAGTGCTAGAGGCGGGGACAACGACCCTAATTCACCCCTCCACTTT
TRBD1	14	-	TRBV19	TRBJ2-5	CASSLTGDLETQYF	TGTGCCAGTAGCCTAACAGGGGATTTAGAGACCCAGTACTTC
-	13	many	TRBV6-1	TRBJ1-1	CASSEGVGTEAFF	TGTGCCAGCAGTGAAGGAGTGGGAACTGAAGCTTTCTTT
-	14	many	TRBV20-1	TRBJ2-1	CSAKIVSVNNEQFF	TGCAGTGCTAAGATAGTCTCGGTGAACAATGAGCAGTTCTTC
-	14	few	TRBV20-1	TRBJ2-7	CSARGVASPYEQYF	TGCAGTGCTCGCGGGGTAGCGTCCCCCTACGAGCAGTACTTC
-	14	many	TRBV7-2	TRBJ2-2	CASSLPDFNGELFF	TGTGCCAGCAGCTTACCAGATTTCAACGGGGAGCTGTTTTTT
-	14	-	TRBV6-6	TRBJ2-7	CASSYVRVGNEQYF	TGTGCCAGCAGTTACGTAAGGGTGGGGAACGAGCAGTACTTC
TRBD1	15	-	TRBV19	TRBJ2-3	CASDAGQGFTDTQYF	TGTGCCAGTGACGCTGGACAGGGTTTTACAGATACGCAGTATTTT
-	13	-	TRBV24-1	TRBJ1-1	CATSDSGTLGAFF	TGTGCCACCAGTGATTCTGGGACCCTAGGAGCTTTCTTT
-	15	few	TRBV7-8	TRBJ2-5	CASSLRQNRQETQYF	TGTGCCAGCAGCTTAAGACAGAATAGGCAAGAGACCCAGTACTTC
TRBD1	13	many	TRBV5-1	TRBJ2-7	CASTPTGHYEQYF	TGCGCCAGCACCCCGACAGGGCACTACGAGCAGTACTTC
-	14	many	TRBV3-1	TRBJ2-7	CASSFPERSYEQYF	TGTGCCAGCAGCTTTCCTGAGCGCTCCTACGAGCAGTACTTC
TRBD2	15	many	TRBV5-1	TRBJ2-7	CASSLGAGGGYEQYF	TGCGCCAGCAGCTTGGGTGCGGGAGGGGGCTACGAGCAGTACTTC
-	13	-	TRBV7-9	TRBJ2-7	CASSNTGNGEQYF	TGTGCCAGCAGCAACACAGGGAATGGCGAGCAGTACTTC
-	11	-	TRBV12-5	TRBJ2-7	CASGWEYEQYF	TGTGCTAGTGGTTGGGAGTACGAGCAGTACTTC
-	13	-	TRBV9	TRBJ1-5	CASGGVSNQPQHF	TGTGCCAGCGGGGGGGTTAGCAATCAGCCCCAGCATTTT
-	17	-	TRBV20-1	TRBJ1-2	CSARVLSREGVNYGYTF	TGCAGTGCTAGAGTGCTCTCCAGGGAGGGCGTTAACTATGGCTACACCTTC